This T cell receptor (beta chain) was retrieved from a study of CD8+CD57+ T cells in acquired aplastic anemia (dated by TCRdb to the late 2010s). General notes on the study: On average, sorted CD4+ and CD8+ cells yielded around 3.4 ug of extracted DNA, with a range of roughly 0.18 to 27.4 ug. A CD8+CD57+ expansion meant a frequency higher than the mean frequency seen in healthy subjects. Broad study findings and their caveats: Although roughly 29 CD8+ CDR3 sequences were shared by patients and controls, these sequences appeared highly expressed in patients and within the immunodominant clones of patients. No significant difference in CD8+ Simpson's diversity was found between patients and healthy controls (P=0.060).

Genomic DNA was used as template for profiling of TCR beta VDJ combinations and CDR3 sequences. An Illumina HiSeq 2000 was used for TCR repertoire sequencing. The study's processing was this. Repertoire assessment relied on Simpson's diversity index, CDR3 size and DJ length profiles, and TRBV/TRBJ rearrangement plots. The immunodominant clone was defined as the most abundant DNA sequence in deep sequencing data. CDR3 amino acid sequences were screened for sharing across subjects and compared with published repertoires and the VDJdb database. TCRdb took the public reads, trimmed them with fastp at Q25, ran MiXCR for clone calling and kept in-frame beta chains. Entries that share a CDR3 protein sequence are merged under the most common genes and DNA. For this entry, the V and J calls and clone size follow TCRdb and not the study's own pipeline. The sample table records some 150,000 distinct CDR3 sequences; over 70% of these occur just once. The top ten constitute approximately 48% of the sample.

Expansion of CD8+CD57+ cells had been shown by flow cytometry in the patients chosen for sequencing. Every patient had a diagnosis of severe acquired aplastic anemia based on International Study of Aplastic Anemia and Agranulocytosis and Camitta criteria. No therapy had been received by the patients at the time of blood sampling. The study deep-sequenced TCR repertoires of sorted CD4+ and CD8+ blood T cells from severe aplastic anemia patients and healthy subjects. Patients were enrolled under clinicaltrials.gov protocols 00001620, 01623167, 00001397, 00071045, 00081523 and 00961064 in the USA. Ficoll-Paque density gradient centrifugation was used to isolate peripheral blood mononuclear cells. Before DNA extraction, CD4+ and CD8+ T cells were sorted with FACS or magnetic beads. At the junction V is shortened by 2 bases and J by 4 bases, with 6 bases in between. For CDR1 and CDR2, the germline V gene (reference sequence) lists DFQATT and SNEGSKA. From the cysteine up to the phenylalanine, the CDR3 has a length of 12 residues. Of all the DNA, just the CDR3 is kept, 36 bases in frame from base 1.

Of note for this clonotype: Its recognized antigen is unknown. No qualities accompany the bases; no much larger clone lies one base away.

This TCR was sampled from a human donor with aplastic anemia. The sample comprised sorted CD4+, CD8+, or CD8+CD57+ T cells (not recorded which) from PBMCs. Recombination connected TRBV20-1 to TRBJ1-5; no D gene is confidently identified. The CDR3 protein: CSARFGNQPQHF. The sequenced DNA: TGCAGTGCTAGATTCGGTAATCAGCCCCAGCATTTT.